Described below is a single T cell receptor (beta chain) sequence and its context. At one of its ends the junction is not consistent with the germline gene, which may arise from a read error. This record comes from a study of blood T cell repertoires in COVID-19. Study-level background: There were acute and convalescent COVID-19 samples, and they came from the United States, Italy and Spain.

Germline values: CDR1 LGHDT, CDR2 YNNKEL (reference sequence). The length of the CDR3 is 15 residues. The method was immunoSEQ multiplex PCR; TCRdb's version includes in-frame clones alone and lacks a portion of them. The sample lists fewer than 300,000 clones; around 89% were seen once. Sample: PBMCs or T cells enriched from blood (not recorded which). The receptor was derived from a woman aged 40-49 years with acute COVID-19. The chain is built from TRBV3-1 (or the pseudogene TRBV3-2) and TRBJ2-3; 8 positions agree with TRBD2. CDR3 sequence reads: CASSQVASGSVTQYF. In DNA form, the CDR3 reads TGTGCCAGCAGTCAAGTGGCGAGCGGGAGTGTTACGCAGTATTTT.